This paragraph reports one TCR beta chain. Its matching antigen is unknown. These data are taken from a study of a mutant IDH1 vaccine in newly diagnosed glioma. Study as a whole: Treated individuals were approximately 62% male and roughly 38% female, averaging approximately 40 years of age.

TCRdb keeps only in-frame clones here, not all; method: immunoSEQ multiplex PCR. The sample has approximately 50,000 clones, 88% seen once. Findings and caveats of the study: Altogether, around 93% of patients exhibited vaccine-induced immune responses.

V shed 7 bases, J shed 4 bases, and the junction held 8 bases outside the gene matches. The CDR3 contains 16 residues. CDR1 is SNHLY, CDR2 FYNNEI, per germline. The time point was: week 35, safety follow-up. One vaccine dose held 300 ug of mutant IDH1 20-mer peptide and came with topical imiquimod. Each donor presented with a new WHO grade 3 or 4 astrocytoma that tested IDH1-mutant and showed ATRX loss. This sample comprised PBMCs, obtained from a glioma patient whose treatment included an IDH1 peptide vaccine. The receptor's source is a woman in her thirties or forties with glioma. The chain uses TRBV2 and TRBJ2-6; TRBD1 agrees at 9 bases. This CDR3 is CASTRLQGAGANVLTF. The CDR3 DNA sequence: TGTGCCAGCACCCGACTACAGGGGGCGGGGGCCAACGTCCTGACTTTC.